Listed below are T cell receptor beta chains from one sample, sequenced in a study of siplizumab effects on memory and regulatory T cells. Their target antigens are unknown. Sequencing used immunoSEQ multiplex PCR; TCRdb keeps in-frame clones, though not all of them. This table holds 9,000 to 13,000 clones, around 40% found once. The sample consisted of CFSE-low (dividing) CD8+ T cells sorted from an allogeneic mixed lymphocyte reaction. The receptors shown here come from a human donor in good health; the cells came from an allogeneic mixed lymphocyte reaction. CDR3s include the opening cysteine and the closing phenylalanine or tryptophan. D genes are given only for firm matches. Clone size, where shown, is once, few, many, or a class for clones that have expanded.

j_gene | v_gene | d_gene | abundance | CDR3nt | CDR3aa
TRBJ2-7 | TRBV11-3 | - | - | TGTGCCAGCAGCTCATACCGGGACGGGACCTACGAGCAGTACTTC | CASSSYRDGTYEQYF
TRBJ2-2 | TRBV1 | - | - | TGCACCAGCAGCCAAGATTGTCTAGCGGGGGGGCCCCCCGGGGAGCTGTTTTTT | CTSSQDCLAGGPPGELFF
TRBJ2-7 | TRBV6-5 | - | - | TGTGCCAGCAGTTACGGGGGGCCTGCCTACGAGCAGTACTTC | CASSYGGPAYEQYF
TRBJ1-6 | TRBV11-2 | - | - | TGTGCCAGCAGCTCAGGACAGTTCTCCTATAATTCACCCCTCCACTTT | CASSSGQFSYNSPLHF
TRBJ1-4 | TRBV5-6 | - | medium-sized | TGTGCCAGCAGCTCAGACAGCTTGAATGAAAAACTGTTTTTT | CASSSDSLNEKLFF
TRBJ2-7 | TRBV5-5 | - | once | TGCGCCAGCAGCCAAGATCTGGGAGGTAACGAGCAGTACTTC | CASSQDLGGNEQYF
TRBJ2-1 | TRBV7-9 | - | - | TGTGCCAGCAGCTTAGTTGTGGGGAACAATGAGCAGTTCTTC | CASSLVVGNNEQFF
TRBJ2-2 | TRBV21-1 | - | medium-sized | TGTGCCAGCAGCGATTTTACACCCACCGGGGAGCTGTTTTTT | CASSDFTPTGELFF
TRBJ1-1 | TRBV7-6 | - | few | TGTGCCAGCAGCGCAGAGTATTATGGGACTGAAGCTTTCTTT | CASSAEYYGTEAFF
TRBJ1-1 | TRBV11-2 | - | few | TGTGCCAGCAGCTTATATCAGATGACGAACACTGAAGCTTTCTTT | CASSLYQMTNTEAFF
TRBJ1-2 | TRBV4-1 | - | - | TGCGCCAGCAGCCAAGTGGCGGTTTTTGGTTACACCTTC | CASSQVAVFGYTF
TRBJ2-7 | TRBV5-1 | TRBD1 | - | TGCGCCAGCAGCTTGTCCGGGACAGAGACCTACGAGCAGTACTTC | CASSLSGTETYEQYF
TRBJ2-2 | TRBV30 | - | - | TGTGCCTGGAGTGTTCGTCTCCTCTACACCGGGGAGCTGTTTTTT | CAWSVRLLYTGELFF
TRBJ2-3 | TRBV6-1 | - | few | TGTGCCAGCAGTGCCTCGGGGGGCATATCTAGCACAGATACGCAGTATTTT | CASSASGGISSTDTQYF
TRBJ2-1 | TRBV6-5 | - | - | TGTGCCAGCAGTGAAGCTGGCAATGAGCAGTTCTTC | CASSEAGNEQFF
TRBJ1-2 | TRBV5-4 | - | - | TGTGCCAGCAGCCGTGCTTCGCAGGGTGTTAATGGCTACACCTTC | CASSRASQGVNGYTF
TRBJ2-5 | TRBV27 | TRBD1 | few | TGTGCCAGCAGTCGTCCAGGGGGCGGAGAGACCCAGTACTTC | CASSRPGGGETQYF
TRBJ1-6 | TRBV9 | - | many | TGTGCCAGCAGCCACGAGGGGGTAACATATAATTCACCCCTCCACTTT | CASSHEGVTYNSPLHF
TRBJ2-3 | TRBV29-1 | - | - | TGCAGCGCTCTAGGGTCGGCCCAGACTTCCACAGATACGCAGTATTTT | CSALGSAQTSTDTQYF
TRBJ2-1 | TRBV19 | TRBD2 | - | TGTGCCAGTAGTATTGGCGGGGGGCGGTATGAGCAGTTCTTC | CASSIGGGRYEQFF
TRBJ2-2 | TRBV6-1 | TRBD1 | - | TGTGCCAGCAGTGATACCGGGACAGGGGAGGCCGGGGAGCTGTTTTTT | CASSDTGTGEAGELFF
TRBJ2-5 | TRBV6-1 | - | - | TGTGCCAGCAGTGAGGGGCCTACTGAATTCCAAGAGACCCAGTACTTC | CASSEGPTEFQETQYF
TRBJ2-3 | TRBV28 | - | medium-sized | TGTGCCAGCAGTTTAATTCTGGATACCGATAGCACAGATACGCAGTATTTT | CASSLILDTDSTDTQYF
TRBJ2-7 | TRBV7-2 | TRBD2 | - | TGTGCCAGCAGCTCCCCCCCCCTAGCGGGTTACGAGCAGTACTTC | CASSSPPLAGYEQYF
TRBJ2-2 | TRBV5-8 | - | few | TGTGCCAGCAGCCTGACAAACACCGGGGAGCTGTTTTTT | CASSLTNTGELFF
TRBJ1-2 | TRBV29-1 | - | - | TGCAGCGTTGAACCGGGGCCTAACTATGGCTACACCTTC | CSVEPGPNYGYTF